The rows below give T cell receptor beta chains drawn from one sample of a study of blood T cell repertoires in COVID-19. Libraries were prepared by immunoSEQ multiplex PCR; TCRdb keeps only in-frame clonotypes and omits some of them. The data show 70,000 to 85,000 clones, about 86% seen once. Material for sequencing was peripheral blood. The receptors stem from a man of 80 years or more with active or convalescent COVID-19. Each CDR3 is given with its conserved first and last residue.

v_call cdr3_aa
TRBV18 CASSPGTEGRGYTF
TRBV30 CAWSVRTGTYEQYF
TRBV29-1 CSVEGGGNTEAFF
TRBV7-2 CASSLGHLNNEQFF
TRBV7-2 CASSGRTGMETQYF
TRBV7-8 CASSLAVSSYEQYF
TRBV9 CASSPVIRGAYNEQFF
TRBV18 CASSPQPDRAQPQHF
TRBV5-6 CASSSRTPNTEAFF
TRBV30 CAWRNADRSNSPLHF
TRBV29-1 CSVGGGDNEQFF
TRBV7-2 CASSRTSGRWGTGELFF
TRBV5-1 CASSFGRGSEQFF
TRBV6-6 CASSSRLSYEQYF
TRBV9 CASSVVLGSTDTQYF
TRBV2 CASAGQLKGAEAFF
TRBV5-1 CASSSGTSGGQRYQETQYF
TRBV7-8 CASSLDRNQPQHF
TRBV6-2/TRBV6-3 CASSPFSYEQYF
TRBV24-1 CATSDFSGVEQYF
TRBV19 CASTLGLALGETQYF
TRBV27 CASSFRRASSTQYF
TRBV5-1 CASSLGGTTTNEKLFF
TRBV6-5 CASSPTWTGLDEQFF
TRBV10-3 CAISPGQGMNTEAFF
TRBV28 CASSPPDRQFF
TRBV10-3 CAIGTSGAQETQYF
TRBV18 CASSPPTGGHEKLFF
TRBV11-2 CASSLDPGSDEQFF
TRBV7-2 CASSLFETVNTEAFF
TRBV6-2/TRBV6-3 CASSSVTGGTEAFF
TRBV12-3/TRBV12-4 CASTDRSYGYTF
TRBV6-6 CASSWESMGTDTQYF
TRBV7-3 CASSPQRAQGGHTGELFF
TRBV3-1/TRBV3-2 CASSARLVYQETQYF
TRBV5-1 CASSLDGLNQPQHF
TRBV27 CASSRPGLAYNEQFF
TRBV10-1 CASSESQGYTGELFF
TRBV2 CASTGSGRQETQYF
TRBV5-6 CASSLMGSPGESQPQHF
TRBV7-6 CASSLQAGYNSPLHF
TRBV4-2 CASSPRRGVPDTQYF
TRBV18 CASSPSGQLLNEQFF
TRBV18 CASSERQASTDTQYF
TRBV28 CANSSPGTAYGYTF
TRBV5-1 CASSLEGSTDTQYF
TRBV11-2 CASSLKFRGRGNEKLFF